Many counts were recorded for the clone carrying this T cell receptor beta chain. The antigen is unknown. This record comes from a study of CD8 T cells in ankylosing spondylitis. Quantitative 5'-RACE with molecular barcodes produced the TCR beta libraries. Each CDR3 protein is one row after TCRdb ran MiXCR on the 5' RACE reads. This sample carries roughly 46,000 distinct CDR3 sequences, 4% of them seen once, and the ten largest clones take roughly 4%. Study conclusions and caveats: The authors reported significant enrichment of disease-linked clones in matched ankylosing spondylitis synovial fluid. Disease-linked clones, CD8+, were relatively rare in peripheral blood.

The germline CDR1 and CDR2 sequences are SGDLS and YYNGEE. V gave up 4 bases and J gave up 4 bases; unmatched junction bases: 5. CDR3 length equals 15 residues. Specimen: blood, either unsorted or a sorted T cell fraction (not recorded which). The J gene is TRBJ2-2, the V gene TRBV9; 9 bases agree with TRBD1. The TCR originated in a female donor with ankylosing spondylitis or in good health (not recorded which). As DNA, the CDR3 is TGTGCCAGCAGCCCGGGACAGGGATCCACCGGGGAGCTGTTTTTT. It specifies CASSPGQGSTGELFF.